The table lists the clone carrying this T cell receptor (beta chain) with many counts. This entry comes from a study of T cells in Graves' hyperthyroidism and ophthalmopathy. The CDR3 consists of 15 residues. V gave up 7 bases and J gave up 4 bases; unmatched junction bases: 9. Germline-derived CDR1 and CDR2 are SGHAT and FQNNGV. There were TCR beta CDR3 regions amplified from RNA transcripts. TCR CDR3 regions were first amplified by RT-PCR with HTBI primers. A single record per CDR3 protein comes from TCRdb applying MiXCR to the multiplex PCR reads. The sample consists of roughly 560,000 distinct CDR3 sequences, roughly 15% of them appearing once.

The chain links TRBV11-2 to TRBJ1-1; 10 bases are a match to TRBD1. This clonotype was sampled from a woman aged 40 to 50 with Graves' ophthalmopathy. Sequenced sample: blood. The CDR3 sequence: CASTQFRDRGTEAFF. In DNA, the CDR3 is TGTGCCAGCACCCAATTCCGGGACAGGGGCACTGAAGCTTTCTTT.